One sample yielded the 25 T cell receptor beta chains listed below, sequenced in a study of patients and donors after allogeneic stem cell transplantation. TCRdb reprocessed the RT-PCR reads with MiXCR, giving one entry per CDR3 protein. The sample records hundreds of thousands of distinct CDR3 sequences, 16% being singletons. Specimen: blood, either unsorted or a sorted T cell fraction (not recorded which). The receptor set was obtained from a human donor who was either an allogeneic HSCT recipient or a stem cell or donor lymphocyte infusion donor (not recorded which). It is not recorded whose cells these are; they may come from a transplant donor.

This clonotype has only a few counts. The V gene is TRBV12-3 or TRBV12-4, the J gene TRBJ2-7; D is possibly TRBD1 (6 bases). Trimming removed 4 bases from V and 2 bases from J, with 15 bases in between. The CDR3 extends over 15 amino acids. CDR3 DNA sequence: TGTGCCAGCAGTTCCAGAGGGGGAGAAACCTACGAGCAGTACTTC. It translates to CASSSRGGETYEQYF.

This clonotype was counted only a few times. The chain uses TRBV7-8 and TRBJ2-1; D is undetermined. V was cut by 1 base and J by 4 bases, with 14 bases left in between. Germline V gene sequence: CDR1 SGHVS, CDR2 FQNEAQ. The CDR3 totals 16 residues. CDR3 residues: CASSLGRSPQYNEQFF. CDR3 in DNA: TGTGCCAGCAGCTTAGGCCGATCTCCTCAATACAATGAGCAGTTCTTC.

The V and J genes are TRBV7-2 and TRBJ2-7; 8 bases line up with TRBD1. With V trimmed by 5 bases and J by 4 bases, 7 bases remained unmatched. The CDR3 consists of 14 residues. Per germline, CDR1 SGHTA and CDR2 FQGNSA. CDR3 bases: TGTGCCAGCAGCCCCGGGACAGGTCGTTACGAGCAGTACTTC. This codes for CASSPGTGRYEQYF.

This clonotype was seen more than once but under ten times. The chain couples TRBV6-5 to TRBJ1-5, with 8 bases identical to TRBD1. Germline values: CDR1 MNHEY, CDR2 SVGAGI. The junction had 12 bases not matched to a gene; V was cut back by 2 bases and J by 3 bases. This CDR3 is 18 amino acids long. The CDR3 here is CASSYGQGNTSFNQPQHF. In DNA form, the CDR3 reads TGTGCCAGCAGTTACGGACAGGGAAATACGAGTTTCAATCAGCCCCAGCATTTT.

The sample holds a few counts of this clonotype. The rearrangement uses TRBV7-3 and TRBJ1-1; 8 bases align to TRBD1. Germline V lookup: CDR1 SGHTA, CDR2 FQGTGA. This CDR3 region has 16 residues. The ends lost 5 bases at V and 3 bases at J; junction bases unmatched: 11. This CDR3 is CASSPRQGLRDTEAFF. CDR3 DNA sequence: TGTGCCAGCAGCCCGCGACAGGGGTTGAGAGACACTGAAGCTTTCTTT. Full variable domain (remainder filled in from reference TRBV7-3 and TRBJ1-1): GAGVSQTPSNKVTEKGKYVELRCDPISGHTALYWYRQSLGQGPEFLIYFQGTGAADDSGLPNDRFFAVRPEGSVSTLKIQRTERGDSAVYLCASSPRQGLRDTEAFFGQGTRLTVV.

The rearrangement uses TRBV6-1 and TRBJ2-7, with TRBD2 matching 12 bases. After removal of 6 bases from V and 0 bases from J, the junction contained 12 bases not matched to a gene. The CDR3 has 18 amino acids. Per germline, CDR1 MNHNS and CDR2 SASEGT. The CDR3 sequence is CASSPGLAGSQSSYEQYF. CDR3 nucleotide sequence: TGTGCCAGCAGCCCCGGACTAGCGGGGAGCCAAAGCTCCTACGAGCAGTACTTC.

The CDR3 reads CSAQQGGTEAFF. The CDR3 DNA reads as TGCAGTGCACAGCAGGGTGGGACTGAAGCTTTCTTT. This sequence joins TRBV20-1 and TRBJ1-1; a possible D gene is TRBD1 (5 bases). The CDR3 loop spans 12 amino acids. Deletions cut 6 bases from V and 5 bases from J, with 13 bases between. Germline assignment: CDR1 DFQATT and CDR2 SNEGSKA (reference sequence).

The chain couples TRBV2 to TRBJ2-3, with a tentative D call TRBD1 (6 bases). The CDR3 runs to 13 residues. Germline loops: CDR1 SNHLY, CDR2 FYNNEI. Trimming cost V 8 bases and J 4 bases, with 13 bases left between them. The CDR3 protein is CASGGALSDTQYF. The DNA for the CDR3 is TGTGCCAGCGGGGGCGCACTGTCAGATACGCAGTATTTT.

The chain carries TRBV27 and TRBJ1-2; 7 positions agree with TRBD1. The CDR3 is 17 amino acids. V trimming: 2 bases; J trimming: 4 bases; junction bases outside the gene matches: 13. Germline CDR1 and CDR2: MNHEY and SMNVEV (reference sequence). Here the CDR3 DNA reads TGTGCCAGCAGTTTAACTCCCGTTTTAGGGGGCAGCTATGGCTACACCTTC. Translation gives CASSLTPVLGGSYGYTF.

This clonotype occurred a few times. The gene calls are TRBV4-1 and TRBJ2-3; D possibly matches TRBD1 or TRBD2 (5 bases each). This CDR3 comprises 16 residues. Germline V gene sequence: CDR1 MGHRA, CDR2 YSYEKL. V lost 2 bases and J lost 5, with 17 bases in between. DNA for the CDR3: TGCGCCAGCAGCCAACCCCCCGGGGCGAACCGAGATACGCAGTATTTT. Translation: CASSQPPGANRDTQYF.

This clonotype showed up just a few times. V usage is TRBV14 and J usage is TRBJ2-5, with D possibly called TRBD1 or TRBD2 (5 bases each). CDR3 length: 15 residues. With 0 bases removed from V and 4 bases from J, the gap between germline ends came to 12 bases. CDR1 is SGHDN, CDR2 FVKESK, per germline. The CDR3 bases are TGTGCCAGCAGCCAAGATCGGATAGGGACAGAGACCCAGTACTTC. Translating gives CASSQDRIGTETQYF.

The table lists this clonotype with a few counts. The chain uses TRBV30 and TRBJ1-1; D might be TRBD1 (6 bases). The length of the CDR3 is 13 residues. Germline V gene data show CDR1 as GTSNPN and CDR2 as SVGIG (reference sequence). V lost 1 base, J lost 5 bases, and 11 bases lay in between. The CDR3 loop reads CAWSAGAWTEAFF. CDR3 sequence (DNA): TGTGCCTGGAGTGCAGGGGCTTGGACTGAAGCTTTCTTT.

This clonotype has ten or more counts. The V and J genes are TRBV12-3 or TRBV12-4 and TRBJ2-7; D gene ambiguous. Deletions cut 3 bases from V and 3 bases from J, with 12 bases between. The CDR3 runs 14 residues. In nucleotides, the CDR3 is TGTGCCAGCAGTTTTATAGGGCTGAGCTACGAGCAGTACTTC. Protein product: CASSFIGLSYEQYF.

Only a few counts were recorded for this clonotype. V and J are TRBV9 and TRBJ1-2, with a possible D match to TRBD1 (5 bases). Germline CDR1 is SGDLS and CDR2 is YYNGEE. The CDR3 runs to 15 residues. The V end lost 4 bases, the J end lost 4 bases, and 17 bases lay between the germline ends. The CDR3 protein is CASSPLRGLSYGYTF. CDR3 DNA sequence: TGTGCCAGCAGCCCCCTACGGGGACTGAGCTATGGCTACACCTTC.

The chain couples TRBV28 to TRBJ2-1; 9 bases agree with TRBD2. CDR3 length: 18 residues. Germline V gene sequence: CDR1 MDHEN, CDR2 SYDVKM. The V gene end was trimmed by 3 bases and the J gene end by 2 bases; junction bases not matched to a gene: 11. As DNA, the CDR3 is TGTGCCAGCAGTTTTTTATTAGGCGGGAGGGGGGCCTACAATGAGCAGTTCTTC. This codes for CASSFLLGGRGAYNEQFF.

This clonotype was counted only a few times. The CDR3 DNA follows: TGTGCCAGCGCCTTGACTAGCGGGAGTTCCGGGGAGCAGTTCTTC. It codes for CASALTSGSSGEQFF. V usage is TRBV9 and J usage is TRBJ2-1, with 12 bases that match TRBD2. Germline loops: CDR1 SGDLS, CDR2 YYNGEE. The CDR3 runs to 15 residues. The V gene end was trimmed by 7 bases and the J gene end by 10 bases; junction bases not matched to a gene: 12. The complete variable domain, with remaining parts taken from reference TRBV9 and TRBJ2-1, reads DSGVTQTPKHLITATGQRVTLRCSPRSGDLSVYWYQQSLDQGLQFLIQYYNGEERAKGNILERFSAQQFPDLHSELNLSSLELGDSALYFCASALTSGSSGEQFFGPGTRLTVL.

This clonotype was counted at least ten times. The V gene is TRBV20-1, the J gene TRBJ2-2; tentative D call: TRBD2 (5 bases). CDR3 length equals 15 residues. The germline V gene has CDR1 DFQATT and CDR2 SNEGSKA (reference sequence). V was shortened by 0 bases and J by 5 bases, with 13 bases between the two germline ends. The CDR3 here is CSARDKGRGTGELFF. The CDR3, as DNA: TGCAGTGCTAGAGACAAGGGAAGAGGGACCGGGGAGCTGTTTTTT.

The CDR3 DNA reads as TGCGCCAGCAGCTTGGGTAGCGGGGGGGTGAATGAGCAGTTCTTC. Encoded protein: CASSLGSGGVNEQFF. The V gene is TRBV5-1, the J gene TRBJ2-1, with 11 bases lining up with TRBD2. The germline V gene encodes CDR1 SGHRS and CDR2 YFSETQ. The CDR3 contains 15 residues. V lost 0 bases to trimming and J lost 7 bases; unmatched junction nucleotides: 3. Full variable domain (rest looked up from reference TRBV5-1 and TRBJ2-1): KAGVTQTPRYLIKTRGQQVTLSCSPISGHRSVSWYQQTPGQGLQFLFEYFSETQRNKGNFPGRFSGRQFSNSRSEMNVSTLELGDSALYLCASSLGSGGVNEQFFGPGTRLTVL.

Here the CDR3 DNA reads TGTGCCAGCAGCTCTAGATTCTCTGGGGCCAACGTCCTGACTTTC. Protein: CASSSRFSGANVLTF. The chain couples TRBV5-6 to TRBJ2-6; D gene uncertain. CDR3 length: 15 residues. Germline-derived CDR1 and CDR2 are SGHDT and YYEEEE. Trimming removed 3 bases at V and 0 bases at J, with 7 bases between.

The chain carries TRBV20-1 and TRBJ2-7; D gene ambiguous. This CDR3 region has 15 residues. Germline-derived CDR1 and CDR2 are DFQATT and SNEGSKA (reference sequence). V lost 4 bases, J lost 0 bases, and 16 bases lay in between. The CDR3 loop is CSATEDGLSSYEQYF. CDR3 nucleotides: TGCAGTGCTACAGAGGACGGCCTAAGCTCCTACGAGCAGTACTTC.

The table lists this clonotype with many counts. This chain connects TRBV12-3 or TRBV12-4 to TRBJ2-1, with 7 bases identical to TRBD2. The V segment lost 7 bases and the J segment 9 bases; nucleotides outside the gene matches: 12. The length of the CDR3 is 14 residues. For the CDR3, the DNA is TGTGCCAGCACCATTCGGGACGGCGGGGGTGAGCAGTTCTTC. It translates to CASTIRDGGGEQFF.

In the case of this clonotype: A junction boundary mismatches the germline segment, possibly from a read error. The rearrangement links TRBV20-1 to TRBJ2-2; 10 nucleotides agree with TRBD2. The CDR3 covers 13 residues. Germline lookup yields CDR1 DFQATT and CDR2 SNEGSKA (reference sequence). The CDR3 spells CSSSGGNTGELFF. The CDR3 DNA reads as TGCAGTTCTAGCGGGGGGAACACCGGGGAGCTGTTTTTT.

This rearrangement joins TRBV20-1 to TRBJ2-3; D is ambiguous. CDR1 and CDR2 (germline): DFQATT, SNEGSKA (reference sequence). The CDR3 runs 14 residues. V lost 1 base to trimming and J lost 0 bases, with 8 bases between them. CDR3 residues: CSARVPTSTDTQYF. The CDR3 coding sequence is TGCAGTGCTAGAGTCCCGACTAGCACAGATACGCAGTATTTT.

Details on this clonotype: This is likely a read error, given that the CDR3 carries no conserved phenylalanine or tryptophan at its end. This rearrangement joins TRBV6-1 to TRBJ1-1; D is unclear. V was clipped by 10 bases and J by 5 bases, with 8 bases between them. This CDR3 has 10 amino acids. CDR1 and CDR2 from the germline V gene are MNHNS and SASEGT. For the CDR3, the DNA is TGTGCCACTGTAGGGACTGAAGCTTTCTTA. This translates into CATVGTEAFL.

The chain has TRBV30 and TRBJ2-3, with unresolved D. Germline lookup yields CDR1 GTSNPN and CDR2 SVGIG (reference sequence). Trimming took 1 base from V and 2 from J, leaving 7 bases between them. CDR3 length: 13 residues. Written as DNA, the CDR3 is TGTGCCTGGAGTGGACCGATCACAGATACGCAGTATTTT. It translates to CAWSGPITDTQYF.